This T cell receptor beta chain is from a study of CD8+ T cells in alopecia areata listed by TCRdb under 2018. For the wider study: The treated patients, all with moderate-to-severe alopecia areata, were enrolled in an open-label pilot trial of oral tofacitinib given at 5 to 10 mg twice daily. Biopsies were taken from tofacitinib-treated patients at baseline and at 4 and 24 weeks of treatment, and a later scalp biopsy was taken in several of the tofacitinib-treated patients. The RNA source kit depended on sample type: the PAXgene miRNA kit for fixed scalp, the miRNeasy kit for PBMCs, and the RNeasy kit for mouse skin. In both human patients and the C3H/HeJ mouse model, the study applied high-throughput TCRbeta sequencing to look at T cell clonal expansion in alopecia areata. In humans, TCRbeta sequencing was performed on scalp tissue and on sorted CD4+ and CD8+ peripheral blood T cells from healthy controls and from patients with patchy or totalis/universalis alopecia areata. TCRbeta CDR3 regions were amplified by immunoSEQ multiplex PCR with 35 Vbeta forward and 13 Jbeta reverse primers. Patients received tofacitinib for 6 to 18 months and were then followed off drug for 6 months to check for delayed response and recurrence. Scalp clonality was compared among normal scalp (n=4), patchy alopecia areata scalp (n=8), and alopecia totalis/universalis scalp (n=8). What the work shows at the level of the full study, not this receptor alone: Higher clonality and more expanded CD8+ clones were observed in lesional scalp than in normal scalp, particularly in alopecia totalis/universalis, a finding suggestive of antigenic drive. TCR sequences shared between patients were less clear than in mice, possibly partly because of HLA diversity in the patient population. Scalp TCR repertoire analysis is complicated because resident alphabeta T cells in normal human skin are also sequenced, whereas mouse skin is dominated by gammadelta T cells.

The library came from the immunoSEQ multiplex PCR assay. RNA was extracted from all samples and reverse transcribed into cDNA, which served as template for TCR sequencing. SuperScript III was used to make first-strand cDNA, primed with a 2:1 mix of oligo-dT and random hexamers. Amplification bias was assessed with a synthetic immune receptor repertoire, and residual bias was removed computationally. The original methods were these. Raw reads were preprocessed to remove errors, and CDR3 was defined by IMGT conventions from the conserved cysteine to phenylalanine. Clonality was computed by normalizing Shannon entropy by log2 of the number of productive unique TCRs and subtracting the result from 1. CD4 or CD8 identity of scalp clones was inferred by cross-referencing scalp TCRbeta sequences with sorted blood CD4 and CD8 repertoires. TCRdb provides this immuneACCESS table in a form limited to in-frame rearrangements. Some clones are lacking; in checked studies, under half of them reflect an unresolved V gene, and why the rest are absent is not known. That table gives V, J and clone size, and the DNA gave D and trimming. Present in this sample are around 140,000 clones, around 47% of which were seen just once. In total, the top ten clones hold approximately 6.8% of the sample.

From alopecia areata patients, peripheral blood was collected along with lesional scalp punch biopsies. After PBMCs were isolated by density centrifugation and stained for CD3, CD4 and CD8, a FACSAria was used to sort CD4+ and CD8+ T cells. Concerning this clone itself: The antigen it recognizes is unknown. Base quality data are lacking; no much larger clone is found one base away.

This clonotype was sampled from a human donor with alopecia areata. Specimen: CD4+ T cells sorted from blood.

The nucleotides are TGTGCCAGCAGCGATACTGGGATTGAAGCTTTCTTT. The encoded protein is CASSDTGIEAFF. The chain employs TRBV7-9 and TRBJ1-1, with the D gene not clear enough to name. V is shortened by 5 bases, J by 7 bases, and the region joining them spans 11 bases. From its cysteine to its phenylalanine, the CDR3 spans 12 amino acids. The sequence is cut down to CDR3 DNA, 36 bases in frame from base 1. In the germline V gene (reference sequence), CDR1 corresponds to SEHNR and CDR2 to FQNEAQ.